This record covers a single TCR beta chain. The antigen it binds to is not known. Qualities for individual bases were not recorded, and no much larger clone is one base off. The CDR3 regions of human TCRbeta chains were analyzed by immunosequencing. The study's own analysis went as follows. Repertoire TCRs were matched against a reference library of SARS-CoV-2-specific TCRs generated with the MIRA antigen-specificity platform. Breadth was defined as the fraction of unique TCRs that were SARS-CoV-2-associated, and depth was defined as the fraction of total T cells that were SARS-CoV-2-associated. Using the MIRA data, each spike-specific TCR was assigned both to the spike region to which the TCR was reactive and to a CD4 or CD8 class. Log10-transformed breadth and depth values were compared by one-way ANOVA with Sidak's multiple comparisons tests. Here the immuneACCESS table is served through TCRdb, limited to in-frame sequences with V and J called. Missing clones are a known gap in these copies; in checked studies unresolved V genes cover under half, and the rest lacks a known reason. V and J calls and clone size come straight from that table; D and trimming were deduced from the DNA. The sample contains about 120,000 clones, 80% to 90% of them found a single time. The top ten hold around a tenth of the sample.

The time point tag for this specimen amounts to: baseline before first vaccination. Vaccinee samples were obtained from the UK trials COV001 and COV002, which included a single-blind randomized controlled phase 2/3 trial of AZD1222 (ChAdOx1 nCoV-19) in healthy adults. For TCRbeta chain sequencing, PBMC samples from trial participants were taken at day 0 and at day 28 after the second dose. This sample is drawn from a study of T cell responses to AZD1222 COVID-19 vaccine (TCRdb year 2021). In terms of the full investigation: AZD1222 recipients whose second dose came at about 4 weeks and those whose second dose came at about 12 weeks were combined into one group, since spike-specific TCR depth and breadth did not differ between the two schedules. TCR sequencing covered roughly 230 trial participants: around 210 given two doses of AZD1222 and 26 given two doses of MenACWY control vaccine. Enrollment into the trials was organized by age into subgroups of 18-55, 56-69 and 70-plus years, and those subgroups contained around 150, 28 and 57 TCR-sequenced participants, respectively. General conclusions and limits of the study: Reportedly, close to half of the unique spike-specific TCRs recognized epitopes lying outside the regions that are mutated in the B.1.351 and B.1.1.7 variants. The whole spike protein was spanned by vaccine-associated CD4 TCRs, and dominant responses were seen in regions 160-218 and 743-854. Only six AZD1222 recipients were SARS-CoV-2 seropositive at baseline, limiting conclusions about previously exposed vaccinees. In the small 56-69-year group, the increase in depth fell short of significance, most likely because of low power. After two AZD1222 doses, both the breadth and the depth of spike-specific TCRs were significantly higher than at day 0 and than in MenACWY recipients. Participants were mostly white British, with more females than males. The authors suggested clonal diversity may have been underestimated. Because no day 14 peak-response samples were available, the repertoires could be characterized only after the peak T cell response.

CDR1 and CDR2, per the germline V gene, are MDHEN and SYDVKM. A distance of 20 bases separates the germline ends of V and J, which lose 6 bases and 3 bases respectively. The CDR3, from cysteine to phenylalanine, totals 16 residues. The only DNA kept is the CDR3, 48 bases in frame from the first base. The TCR comes from an adult in good health. Specimen: peripheral blood, collected on day 0 of AZD1222 vaccination. The chain couples TRBV28 to TRBJ1-1; a confident D gene designation cannot be given. The nucleotide sequence reads as follows: TGTGCCAGCAGCCCCTACCCCGGGAGGGTTGACACTGAAGCTTTCTTT. Translated, this gives CASSPYPGRVDTEAFF.